The 29 T cell receptor beta chains below were found in one sample sequenced in a study of blood T cell repertoires in COVID-19. Sequencing used immunoSEQ multiplex PCR; TCRdb keeps in-frame clones, though not all of them. Of roughly 150,000 clones listed, 75% to 90% are singletons. The sample was PBMCs or T cells enriched from blood (not recorded which). Receptors were obtained from a man in his sixties or seventies who had been exposed to COVID-19.

V is TRBV5-4 and J is TRBJ2-2; 8 bases agree with TRBD1. Trimming took 3 bases from V and 3 from J; bases not matched to a gene: 4. Germline-derived CDR1 and CDR2 are SGHNT and YYREEE (reference sequence). The CDR3 has 15 residues. For the CDR3, the DNA is TGTGCCAGCAGCTCGGGACAGGAGTACACCGGGGAGCTGTTTTTT. Protein: CASSSGQEYTGELFF.

This chain links TRBV10-3 with TRBJ2-2; 7 bases align to TRBD1. Germline V gives CDR1 ENHRY, CDR2 SYGVKD. The V gene end was trimmed by 6 bases and the J gene end by 5 bases; junction bases not matched to a gene: 6. The CDR3 totals 14 residues. In DNA, the CDR3 is TGTGCCATCAGGGGGACAGCCACTACCGGGGAGCTGTTTTTT. It encodes CAIRGTATTGELFF.

The chain is built from TRBV7-2 and TRBJ2-5, with unresolved D. Germline V gene sequence: CDR1 SGHTA, CDR2 FQGNSA. The length of the CDR3 is 13 residues. Deletions cut 2 bases from V and 4 bases from J, with 8 bases between. CDR3 in amino acids: CASSLSSGETQYF. The CDR3 nucleotides are TGTGCCAGCAGCTTAAGCTCTGGAGAGACCCAGTACTTC.

The V gene is TRBV4-1, the J gene TRBJ1-6; no clear D. CDR3 length: 17 residues. Germline assignment: CDR1 MGHRA and CDR2 YSYEKL. V lost 1 base and J lost 0, with 10 bases in between. The CDR3 bases are TGCGCCAGCAGCCAAGTACGGGAGAGCTCCTATAATTCACCCCTCCACTTT. Residues: CASSQVRESSYNSPLHF.

This clone was seen once. The gene calls are TRBV4-1 and TRBJ2-3, with 8 bases matching TRBD2. The CDR3 loop spans 18 amino acids. Trimming removed 3 bases from V and 6 bases from J; junction bases left unmatched: 17. The germline CDR1 and CDR2 sequences are MGHRA and YSYEKL. The CDR3 sequence is CASSQALRGSGAFDTQYF. Written as DNA, the CDR3 is TGCGCCAGCAGCCAGGCCTTGAGGGGTAGCGGGGCCTTTGATACGCAGTATTTT.

This clone was counted between two and nine times. V usage is TRBV9 and J usage is TRBJ2-1, with D perhaps TRBD2 (5 bases). Germline loops: CDR1 SGDLS, CDR2 YYNGEE. V dropped 0 bases and J dropped 2 bases, with 9 bases sitting between them. This CDR3 region has 15 residues. The CDR3 region is CASSVGNGAYNEQFF. In nucleotides, the CDR3 is TGTGCCAGCAGCGTAGGGAACGGGGCCTACAATGAGCAGTTCTTC.

The chain links TRBV27 to TRBJ2-2, with 10 bases aligning to TRBD2. The CDR3 totals 16 residues. V was clipped by 5 bases and J by 5 bases; unmatched bases: 8. The V gene's germline CDR1 is MNHEY and CDR2 SMNVEV (reference sequence). CDR3 nucleotides: TGTGCCAGCAGTGAATCTAGCGGGAGAGATACCGGGGAGCTGTTTTTT. The encoded protein is CASSESSGRDTGELFF.

The chain combines TRBV6-5 with TRBJ1-4; tentatively, D is TRBD1 (6 bases). CDR3 length equals 16 residues. With 0 bases removed from V and 8 bases from J, the gap between germline ends came to 16 bases. From germline, CDR1 is MNHEY and CDR2 SVGAGI. The CDR3 is CASSYSWGQVNEKLFF. As DNA, the CDR3 is TGTGCCAGCAGTTACTCATGGGGGCAGGTTAACGAAAAACTGTTTTTT.

The V call is TRBV27, the J call TRBJ2-1, with D tentatively TRBD2 (7 bases). This CDR3 contains 15 residues. CDR1 and CDR2 (germline): MNHEY, SMNVEV (reference sequence). V was clipped by 3 bases and J by 5 bases, with 14 bases between them. CDR3 in amino acids: CASSFVDSGNNEQFF. The CDR3 DNA is TGTGCCAGCAGTTTCGTGGACAGCGGGAACAATGAGCAGTTCTTC.

The chain employs TRBV14 and TRBJ1-2, with 8 bases aligning to TRBD1. The CDR3 extends over 17 amino acids. V dropped 6 bases and J dropped 2; count of bases not matched to a gene: 14. Germline V gives CDR1 SGHDN, CDR2 FVKESK. The CDR3 region is CASSPDRGAPRNYGYTF. Written as DNA, the CDR3 is TGTGCCAGCAGTCCCGACAGGGGCGCTCCGCGCAACTATGGCTACACCTTC. The complete variable domain, with remaining parts taken from reference TRBV14 and TRBJ1-2, reads EAGVTQFPSHSVIEKGQTVTLRCDPISGHDNLYWYRRVMGKEIKFLLHFVKESKQDESGMPNNRFLAERTGGTYSTLKVQPAELEDSGVYFCASSPDRGAPRNYGYTFGSGTRLTVV.

The DNA for the CDR3 is TGCGCCAGCAGCCCTCCCTTGACTAGCGGGAGAGAAGAGACCCAGTACTTC. Protein sequence: CASSPPLTSGREETQYF. The chain combines TRBV5-1 with TRBJ2-5; 12 bases line up with TRBD2. The CDR3 is made up of 17 amino acids. The V and J ends lost 4 bases and 3 bases, in that order; junction bases with no gene match: 10. Germline lookup yields CDR1 SGHRS and CDR2 YFSETQ.

The CDR3 spells CASTAAGRIEAFF. CDR3 DNA sequence: TGTGCCAGCACCGCAGCAGGCCGGATCGAAGCTTTCTTT. The V call is TRBV3-1 (or the pseudogene TRBV3-2), the J call TRBJ1-1, with D uncertain. Germline lookup yields CDR1 LGHDT and CDR2 YNNKEL (reference sequence). V lost 7 bases, J lost 8 bases, and 17 bases lay in between. The CDR3 length is 13 residues.

This chain joins TRBV19 and TRBJ2-1, with 10 nucleotides matching TRBD2. Trimming cost V 8 bases and J 8 bases; bases outside gene matches: 6. CDR3 length: 13 amino acids. Germline CDR1 LNHDA, CDR2 SQIVND (reference sequence). The CDR3 sequence: CASSLAGVYEQFF. The CDR3 DNA reads TGTGCCAGTTCCCTAGCGGGAGTCTATGAGCAGTTCTTC.

The genes are TRBV7-2 and TRBJ2-7; 8 bases match TRBD1. The CDR3 spans 15 residues. The ends lost 3 bases at V and 1 base at J; junction bases unmatched: 5. Per the germline V gene, CDR1 is SGHTA and CDR2 is FQGNSA. CDR3 region: CASSFFRGQSYEQYF. The CDR3 coding sequence is TGTGCCAGCAGCTTTTTCAGGGGGCAATCCTACGAGCAGTACTTC.

This clone has more than one count but fewer than ten. The J gene is TRBJ1-1, the V gene TRBV9; 7 bases line up with TRBD1. Per the germline V gene, CDR1 is SGDLS and CDR2 is YYNGEE. V shed 4 bases, J shed 0 bases, and the junction held 3 bases outside the gene matches. This CDR3 contains 14 residues. The CDR3 nucleotides are TGTGCCAGCAGCCCCGGGACAGTGAACACTGAAGCTTTCTTT. Its protein product is CASSPGTVNTEAFF.

This clone has a single count. The V call is TRBV29-1, the J call TRBJ2-6; maybe TRBD2 (6 bases). V lost 5 bases to trimming and J lost 1 base, with 21 bases between them. CDR3 length equals 18 residues. Germline V gives CDR1 SQVTM, CDR2 ANQGSEA. CDR3 sequence reads: CSVYARDGGQSGANVLTF. Here the CDR3 DNA reads TGCAGCGTTTACGCCCGGGACGGAGGGCAATCTGGGGCCAACGTCCTGACTTTC.

The V and J genes are TRBV28 and TRBJ1-6, with 7 nucleotides matching TRBD1. The germline V gene encodes CDR1 MDHEN and CDR2 SYDVKM. The length of the CDR3 is 11 residues. After removal of 4 bases from V and 14 bases from J, the junction contained 2 bases not matched to a gene. This CDR3 reads CASSYQGALHF. CDR3 in DNA: TGTGCCAGCAGTTACCAGGGGGCCCTCCACTTT.

This sequence joins TRBV28 and TRBJ1-2; no clear D. Trimming shortened V by 6 bases and J by 8 bases, and 19 bases separated the two germline ends. Germline V CDR1 and CDR2: MDHEN, SYDVKM. The CDR3 is made up of 14 amino acids. CDR3 region: CASSLHGEFMGYTF. The CDR3 DNA sequence: TGTGCCAGCAGCCTTCATGGGGAGTTTATGGGCTACACCTTC.

CDR3 amino acids: CASRQGAEQYF. The CDR3 DNA reads as TGTGCCAGCAGACAGGGGGCTGAGCAGTACTTC. V usage is TRBV3-1 (or the pseudogene TRBV3-2) and J usage is TRBJ2-7; TRBD1 matches at 9 bases. The CDR3 runs to 11 residues. Germline values: CDR1 LGHDT, CDR2 YNNKEL (reference sequence). The V segment lost 6 bases and the J segment 7 bases; nucleotides outside the gene matches: 1.

J is TRBJ2-1 and V is TRBV3-1 (or the pseudogene TRBV3-2); tentatively, D is TRBD1 (6 bases). With 0 bases removed from V and 9 bases from J, the gap between germline ends came to 9 bases. Germline CDR1 is LGHDT and CDR2 is YNNKEL (reference sequence). CDR3 length: 13 residues. The CDR3 sequence: CASSQDRQVEQFF. The CDR3 bases are TGTGCCAGCAGCCAAGATCGACAGGTTGAGCAGTTCTTC.

As to this clone: This could be a read error, since a much larger clone is one nucleotide away. The same CDR3 can be traced to other DNA sequences in this sample. The gene calls are TRBV27 and TRBJ1-5, with 10 bases fitting TRBD1. The germline V gene has CDR1 MNHEY and CDR2 SMNVEV (reference sequence). V trimming: 6 bases; J trimming: 2 bases; junction bases outside the gene matches: 4. The CDR3 extends over 15 amino acids. In DNA form, the CDR3 reads TGTGCCAGCAGCTCCGGGACAGGGGGCAATCAGCCCCAGCATTTT. It is translated as CASSSGTGGNQPQHF.

V gene TRBV2 combines with J gene TRBJ1-1; 8 nucleotides match TRBD1. Per germline, CDR1 SNHLY and CDR2 FYNNEI. V lost 5 bases to trimming and J lost 10 bases; unmatched junction nucleotides: 9. The CDR3 spans 13 residues. CDR3 DNA sequence: TGTGCCAGCAGTCAGGGGGCGAGGAGTGGAGCTTTCTTT. The encoded protein is CASSQGARSGAFF. Combining the CDR3 with reference TRBV2 and TRBJ1-1 gives the whole variable domain EPEVTQTPSHQVTQMGQEVILRCVPISNHLYFYWYRQILGQKVEFLVSFYNNEISEKSEIFDDQFSVERPDGSNFTLKIRSTKLEDSAMYFCASSQGARSGAFFGQGTRLTVV.

As DNA, the CDR3 is TGCGCCAGCAGAAGCGACCCCGGAGGGACTGAAGCTTTCTTT. Translation gives CASRSDPGGTEAFF. V and J are TRBV10-1 and TRBJ1-1, with unresolved D. Germline assignment: CDR1 WNHNN and CDR2 SYGVQD (reference sequence). This CDR3 comprises 14 residues. Trimming cost V 6 bases and J 5 bases, with 16 bases left between them.

The chain uses TRBV5-4 and TRBJ1-1; perhaps TRBD1 as D (5 bases). The V end was cut by 4 bases, the J end by 1 base, with 8 bases between. CDR1 is SGHNT and CDR2 is YYREEE in the germline V gene (reference sequence). The CDR3 is 13 residues long. CDR3 loop: CASSSTGNTEAFF. Here the CDR3 DNA reads TGTGCCAGCAGCAGTACAGGGAACACTGAAGCTTTCTTT.

The CDR3 protein is CASLNSGGAFF. The CDR3 region has the DNA TGTGCCAGCTTAAATTCAGGTGGCGCTTTCTTT. The V call is TRBV6-5, the J call TRBJ1-1, with D uncertain. Deletions cut 8 bases from V and 11 bases from J, with 15 bases between. This CDR3 comprises 11 residues. The germline V gene encodes CDR1 MNHEY and CDR2 SVGAGI.

This chain uses TRBV30 with TRBJ1-4; D might be TRBD1 (5 bases). The CDR3 has 15 amino acids. Germline lookup yields CDR1 GTSNPN and CDR2 SVGIG (reference sequence). Between the trimmed V and J ends, which lost 5 bases and 5 bases, there was a span of 18 bases. The CDR3 bases are TGTGCCTGGGGACATTCAGGGTATCCAAATGAAAAACTGTTTTTT. Its protein is CAWGHSGYPNEKLFF.

The V and J genes are TRBV25-1 and TRBJ1-5; 8 nucleotides match TRBD1. This CDR3 region has 13 residues. CDR1 is MGHDK, CDR2 SYGVNS, per germline. V was pared by 6 bases and J by 6 bases, with 4 bases of the junction left unmatched. The CDR3 is CASRGQGGQPQHF. The CDR3, as DNA: TGTGCCAGCAGAGGACAGGGAGGTCAGCCCCAGCATTTT.

The chain couples TRBV6-2 or TRBV6-3 to TRBJ1-5; a possible D gene is TRBD1 (6 bases). From germline, CDR1 is MNHEY and CDR2 SVGEGT. Trimming shortened V by 2 bases and J by 3 bases, and 11 bases separated the two germline ends. The CDR3 spans 15 residues. DNA of the CDR3: TGTGCCAGCAGTTACCCACAGGGCCACAATCAGCCCCAGCATTTT. Residues: CASSYPQGHNQPQHF.

The V and J genes are TRBV5-1 and TRBJ2-7, with TRBD2 matching over 7 bases. J lost 2 bases, V lost 0 bases, and 8 bases had no gene match. Germline loops: CDR1 SGHRS, CDR2 YFSETQ. CDR3 size: 16 residues. CDR3 sequence (DNA): TGCGCCAGCAGCTTGGCCCTTGGCGGGGGACCCTACGAGCAGTACTTC. Translation: CASSLALGGGPYEQYF. The variable domain in full, with the rest retrieved from reference TRBV5-1 and TRBJ2-7, is KAGVTQTPRYLIKTRGQQVTLSCSPISGHRSVSWYQQTPGQGLQFLFEYFSETQRNKGNFPGRFSGRQFSNSRSEMNVSTLELGDSALYLCASSLALGGGPYEQYFGPGTRLTVT.